One and the same sample provided the 8 T cell receptor beta chains below, sequenced in a study of cytomegalovirus exposure and HLA in healthy donors. Data came from immunoSEQ multiplex PCR; TCRdb stores just in-frame clones and leaves some out. Altogether around 140,000 clones are present, 89% being singletons, with the ten largest covering 0.95% to 1.5%. Sequencing was done on a sample of PBMCs. Receptors originate from a woman between 18 and 29 years old in good health and CMV-seronegative.

The rearrangement uses TRBV5-1 and TRBJ1-1; 7 positions agree with TRBD1. Germline CDR1 SGHRS, CDR2 YFSETQ. V lost 4 bases to trimming and J lost 3 bases; unmatched junction nucleotides: 9. The CDR3 sequence is 15 residues long. CDR3 nucleotide sequence: TGCGCCAGCAGCCTGACAGGGACTAGTGACACTGAAGCTTTCTTT. Its translation: CASSLTGTSDTEAFF.

The chain uses TRBV5-1 and TRBJ2-2; 10 positions match TRBD1. This CDR3 comprises 22 residues. V dropped 3 bases and J dropped 7; count of bases not matched to a gene: 27. Germline values: CDR1 SGHRS, CDR2 YFSETQ. The CDR3 bases are TGCGCCAGCAGCTCGAAAGGGACAGGGGTCCCTGAAGATTGGGCTAAGGACGGGGAGCTGTTTTTT. Translated, it gives CASSSKGTGVPEDWAKDGELFF.

The chain has TRBV11-2 and TRBJ2-7, with 8 positions matching TRBD2. The trim removed 2 bases at V and 4 bases at J, leaving 10 bases unmatched. The germline V gene has CDR1 SGHAT and CDR2 FQNNGV. The CDR3 runs 16 residues. CDR3 sequence reads: CASSLTREGLVYEQYF. The CDR3 bases are TGTGCCAGCAGCTTAACCCGGGAGGGTCTTGTGTACGAGCAGTACTTC.

This clone has only a few counts. The chain links TRBV13 to TRBJ1-2; D not certain. Per the germline V gene, CDR1 is PRHDT and CDR2 is FYEKMQ (reference sequence). V was trimmed by 5 bases and J by 6 bases, leaving 13 bases between them. The length of the CDR3 is 13 residues. The CDR3 region has the DNA TGTGCCAGCAGCAGCGTCTCGGGAGATGGCTACACCTTC. Its protein product is CASSSVSGDGYTF.

V usage is TRBV27 and J usage is TRBJ2-7; the match to TRBD1 covers 9 bases. Germline trimming cut 4 bases from V and 2 bases from J; bases unmatched to any gene: 9. The CDR3 covers 16 residues. Per the germline V gene, CDR1 is MNHEY and CDR2 is SMNVEV (reference sequence). DNA for the CDR3: TGTGCCAGCAGTTCCATCGCCGGGACAGGGACCTACGAGCAGTACTTC. It specifies CASSSIAGTGTYEQYF.

The gene calls are TRBV7-2 and TRBJ2-1, with TRBD2 as a possible D gene (7 bases). The germline CDR1 and CDR2 sequences are SGHTA and FQGNSA. The CDR3 totals 13 residues. Trimming removed 8 bases from V and 8 bases from J, with 16 bases in between. The CDR3 loop reads CASGRGGGDEQFF. The CDR3 region has the DNA TGTGCCAGCGGTAGGGGGGGAGGCGATGAGCAGTTCTTC.

Comment on this clone: This CDR3 is also generated by other DNA sequences in the sample. The V and J genes are TRBV5-4 and TRBJ1-2; D gene unclear. The CDR3 covers 13 residues. CDR1 is SGHNT, CDR2 YYREEE, per germline (reference sequence). Trimming cost V 0 bases and J 2 bases, with 5 bases left between them. DNA of the CDR3: TGTGCCAGCAGCTTGGCGGGGAACTATGGCTACACCTTC. Amino acid sequence: CASSLAGNYGYTF.

The genes are TRBV18 and TRBJ1-2; D is undetermined. Trimming pared 2 bases from V and 4 bases from J, leaving 8 bases between. Germline assignment: CDR1 KGHSH and CDR2 LQKENI. CDR3 length equals 13 residues. CDR3 in amino acids: CASSPETIYGYTF. The CDR3 DNA reads TGTGCCAGCTCACCAGAGACTATCTATGGCTACACCTTC.